These T cell receptor beta chains were read from a single sample in a study of control samples from healthy donors and cancer patients. Assay: immunoSEQ multiplex PCR; the TCRdb copy retains only in-frame clones and omits some. The sample contains 150,000 to 200,000 clones, around 91% of which appear only once. Specimen: blood. Receptor source: a woman in her forties or fifties in good health. Each CDR3 is given with its conserved first and last residue.

TRBJ2-1	TRBV7-3	CASSSRRGGTSYNEQFF
TRBJ2-2	TRBV4-3	CASSQDSNTGELFF
TRBJ2-7	TRBV6-2/TRBV6-3	CASSYKYYEQYF
TRBJ2-3	TRBV7-2	CASSPRPGQRTDTQYF
TRBJ2-3	TRBV19	CATSGTVTSTDTQYF
TRBJ2-1	TRBV5-6	CASTMGQGYEQFF
TRBJ2-7	TRBV11-2	CASSSKPPRTSGIGEQYF
TRBJ1-1	TRBV7-3	CASKSSPGKDTEAFF
TRBJ1-6	TRBV4-2	CASSPASTTGGGYNSPLHF
TRBJ1-4	TRBV4-3	CASSQGTGINEKLFF
TRBJ1-1	TRBV5-1	CASRGPGVEAFF